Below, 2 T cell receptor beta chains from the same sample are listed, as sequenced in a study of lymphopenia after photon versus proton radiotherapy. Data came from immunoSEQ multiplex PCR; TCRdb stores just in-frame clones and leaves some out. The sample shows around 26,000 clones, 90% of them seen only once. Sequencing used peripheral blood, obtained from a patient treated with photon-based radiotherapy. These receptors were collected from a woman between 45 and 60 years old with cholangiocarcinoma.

CDR3 residues: CASSLARDNTEAFF. Here the CDR3 DNA reads TGTGCCAGCAGCTTAGCACGGGACAACACTGAAGCTTTCTTT. This chain joins TRBV7-9 and TRBJ1-1, with D tentatively TRBD1 (5 bases). The V end was cut by 0 bases, the J end by 2 bases, with 7 bases between. The CDR3 covers 14 residues. Germline lookup yields CDR1 SEHNR and CDR2 FQNEAQ (reference sequence).

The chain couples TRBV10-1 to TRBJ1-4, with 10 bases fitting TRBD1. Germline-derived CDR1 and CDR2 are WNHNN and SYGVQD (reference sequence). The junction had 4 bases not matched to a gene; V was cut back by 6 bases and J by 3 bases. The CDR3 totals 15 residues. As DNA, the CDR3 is TGCGCCAGCAGCTTCGGACAGGGGGCTAATGAAAAACTGTTTTTT. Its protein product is CASSFGQGANEKLFF.